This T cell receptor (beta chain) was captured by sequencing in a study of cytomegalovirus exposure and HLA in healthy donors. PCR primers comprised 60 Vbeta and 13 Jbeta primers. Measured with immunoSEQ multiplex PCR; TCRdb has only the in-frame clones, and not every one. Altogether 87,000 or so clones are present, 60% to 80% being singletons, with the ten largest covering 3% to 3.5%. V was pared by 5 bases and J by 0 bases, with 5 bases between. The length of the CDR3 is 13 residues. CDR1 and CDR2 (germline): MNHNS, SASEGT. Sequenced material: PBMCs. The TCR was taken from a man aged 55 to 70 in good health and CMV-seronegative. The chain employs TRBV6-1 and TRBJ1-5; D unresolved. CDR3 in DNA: TGTGCCAGCAGTTTAAATAGCAATCAGCCCCAGCATTTT. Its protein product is CASSLNSNQPQHF.